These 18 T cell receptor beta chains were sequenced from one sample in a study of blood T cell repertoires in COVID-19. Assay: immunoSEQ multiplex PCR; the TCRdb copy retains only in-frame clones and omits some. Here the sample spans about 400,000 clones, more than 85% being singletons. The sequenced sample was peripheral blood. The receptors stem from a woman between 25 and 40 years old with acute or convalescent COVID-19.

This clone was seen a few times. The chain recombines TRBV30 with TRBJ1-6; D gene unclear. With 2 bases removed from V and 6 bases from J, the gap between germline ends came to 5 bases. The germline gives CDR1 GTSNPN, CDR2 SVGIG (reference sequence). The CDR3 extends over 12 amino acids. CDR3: CAWSTGNSPLHF. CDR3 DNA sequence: TGTGCCTGGAGTACGGGTAATTCACCCCTCCACTTT.

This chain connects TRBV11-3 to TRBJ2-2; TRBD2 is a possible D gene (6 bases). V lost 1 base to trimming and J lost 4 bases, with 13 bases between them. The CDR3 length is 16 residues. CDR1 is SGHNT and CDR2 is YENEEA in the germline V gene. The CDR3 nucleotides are TGTGCCAGCAGCTTAGTGCGGGGATCGAGCACCGGGGAGCTGTTTTTT. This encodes CASSLVRGSSTGELFF.

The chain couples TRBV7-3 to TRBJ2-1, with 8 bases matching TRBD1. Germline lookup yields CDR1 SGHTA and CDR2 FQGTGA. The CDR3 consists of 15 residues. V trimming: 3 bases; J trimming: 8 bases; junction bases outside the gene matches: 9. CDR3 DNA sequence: TGTGCCAGCAGCTTCGGACAGGGAGAAGGAGATGAGCAGTTCTTC. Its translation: CASSFGQGEGDEQFF.

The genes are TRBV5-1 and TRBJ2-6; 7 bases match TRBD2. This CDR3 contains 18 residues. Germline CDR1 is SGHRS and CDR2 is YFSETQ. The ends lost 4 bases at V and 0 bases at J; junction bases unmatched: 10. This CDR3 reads CASSTSGTSDSGANVLTF. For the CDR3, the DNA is TGCGCCAGCAGCACAAGCGGGACTTCCGACTCTGGGGCCAACGTCCTGACTTTC.

CDR3 DNA sequence: TGTGCCAGCACCCGGGACTCAAGCTCCTACAATGAGCAGTTCTTC. Translating it yields CASTRDSSSYNEQFF. The chain employs TRBV25-1 and TRBJ2-1, with D possibly TRBD2 on 6 matching bases. Per the germline V gene, CDR1 is MGHDK and CDR2 is SYGVNS. Between the trimmed V and J ends, which lost 7 bases and 0 bases, there was a span of 13 bases. This CDR3 spans 15 amino acids. Filled out from reference TRBV25-1 and TRBJ2-1, the complete variable domain reads EADIYQTPRYLVIGTGKKITLECSQTMGHDKMYWYQQDPGMELHLIHYSYGVNSTEKGDLSSESTVSRIRTEHFPLTLESARPSHTSQYLCASTRDSSSYNEQFFGPGTRLTVL.

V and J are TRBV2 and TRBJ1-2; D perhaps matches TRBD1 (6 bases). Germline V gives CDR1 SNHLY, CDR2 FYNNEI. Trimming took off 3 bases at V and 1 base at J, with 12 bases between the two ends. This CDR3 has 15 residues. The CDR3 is CASSDARGSNYGYTF. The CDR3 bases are TGTGCCAGCAGTGACGCCAGGGGAAGTAACTATGGCTACACCTTC. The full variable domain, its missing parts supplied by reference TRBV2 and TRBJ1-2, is EPEVTQTPSHQVTQMGQEVILRCVPISNHLYFYWYRQILGQKVEFLVSFYNNEISEKSEIFDDQFSVERPDGSNFTLKIRSTKLEDSAMYFCASSDARGSNYGYTFGSGTRLTVV.

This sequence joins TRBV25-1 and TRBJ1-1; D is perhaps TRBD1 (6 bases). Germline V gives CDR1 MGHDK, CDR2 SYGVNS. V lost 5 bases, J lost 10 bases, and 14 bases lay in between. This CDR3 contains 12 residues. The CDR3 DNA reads TGTGCCAGCAGTTCCGGCGGGGGGCGAGCTTTCTTT. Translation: CASSSGGGRAFF.

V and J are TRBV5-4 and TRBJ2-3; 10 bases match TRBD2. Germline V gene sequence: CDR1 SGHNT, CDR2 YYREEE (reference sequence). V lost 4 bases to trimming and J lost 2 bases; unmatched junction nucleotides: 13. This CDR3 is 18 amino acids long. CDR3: CASSPTPLLAGHTDTQYF. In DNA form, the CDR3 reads TGTGCCAGCAGCCCCACCCCATTACTAGCGGGGCACACAGATACGCAGTATTTT.

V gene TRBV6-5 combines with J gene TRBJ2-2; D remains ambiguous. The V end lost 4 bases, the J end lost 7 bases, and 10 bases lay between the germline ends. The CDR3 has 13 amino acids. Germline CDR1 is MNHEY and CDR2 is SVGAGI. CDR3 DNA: TGTGCCAGCAGTTCTCGGTTGGTCGGGGAGCTGTTTTTT. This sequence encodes CASSSRLVGELFF.

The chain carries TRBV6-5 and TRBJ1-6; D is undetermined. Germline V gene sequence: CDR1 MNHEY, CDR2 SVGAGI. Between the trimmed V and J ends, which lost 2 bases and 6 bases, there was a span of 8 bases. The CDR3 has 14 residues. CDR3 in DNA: TGTGCCAGCAGTTACGGCCAGTTTAATTCACCCCTCCACTTT. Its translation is CASSYGQFNSPLHF.

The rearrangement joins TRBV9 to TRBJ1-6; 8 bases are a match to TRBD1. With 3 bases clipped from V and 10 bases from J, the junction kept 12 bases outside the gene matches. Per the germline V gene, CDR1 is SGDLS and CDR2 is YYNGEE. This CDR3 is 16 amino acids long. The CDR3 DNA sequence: TGTGCCAGCAGCGGGTATGACAGGGGAATAGGGTCACCCCTCCACTTT. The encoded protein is CASSGYDRGIGSPLHF.

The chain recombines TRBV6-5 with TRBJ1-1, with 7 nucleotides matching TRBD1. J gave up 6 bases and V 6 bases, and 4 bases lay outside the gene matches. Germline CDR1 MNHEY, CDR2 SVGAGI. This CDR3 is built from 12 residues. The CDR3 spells CASRGQSAEAFF. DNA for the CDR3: TGTGCCAGCAGGGGACAGTCCGCTGAAGCTTTCTTT.

The DNA of the CDR3 is TGTGCTAGTGGTTTACGGTACGAGCAGTACTTC. This sequence encodes CASGLRYEQYF. The chain couples TRBV12-5 to TRBJ2-7, with no clear D. The CDR3 consists of 11 residues. Germline V CDR1 and CDR2: LGHNT, FRNRAP. V dropped 3 bases and J dropped 4 bases, with 4 bases sitting between them.

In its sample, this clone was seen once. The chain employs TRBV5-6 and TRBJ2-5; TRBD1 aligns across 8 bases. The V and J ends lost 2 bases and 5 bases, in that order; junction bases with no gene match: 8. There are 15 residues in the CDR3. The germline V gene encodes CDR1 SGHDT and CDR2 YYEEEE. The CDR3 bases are TGTGCCAGCAGCTTTGACAGGGGAGTTCGGGAGACCCAGTACTTC. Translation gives CASSFDRGVRETQYF.

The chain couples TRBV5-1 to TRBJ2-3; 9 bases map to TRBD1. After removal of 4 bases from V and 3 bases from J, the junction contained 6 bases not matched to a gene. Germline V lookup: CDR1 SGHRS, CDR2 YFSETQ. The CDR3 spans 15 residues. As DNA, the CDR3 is TGCGCCAGCAGCCGTACAGGGGGCACAACAGATACGCAGTATTTT. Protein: CASSRTGGTTDTQYF.

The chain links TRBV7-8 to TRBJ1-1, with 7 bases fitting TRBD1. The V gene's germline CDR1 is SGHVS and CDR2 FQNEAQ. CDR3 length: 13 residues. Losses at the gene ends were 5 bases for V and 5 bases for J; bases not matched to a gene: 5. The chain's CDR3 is CASSTRQGTEAFF. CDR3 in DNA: TGTGCCAGCAGCACCCGACAGGGTACTGAAGCTTTCTTT.

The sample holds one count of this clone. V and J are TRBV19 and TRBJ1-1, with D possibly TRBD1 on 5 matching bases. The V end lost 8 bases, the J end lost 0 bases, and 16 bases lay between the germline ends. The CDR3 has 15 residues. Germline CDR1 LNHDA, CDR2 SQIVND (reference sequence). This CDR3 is CASFRIDSLNTEAFF. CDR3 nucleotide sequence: TGTGCCAGTTTCCGCATCGACAGCTTGAACACTGAAGCTTTCTTT. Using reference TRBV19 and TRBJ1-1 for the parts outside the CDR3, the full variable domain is DGGITQSPKYLFRKEGQNVTLSCEQNLNHDAMYWYRQDPGQGLRLIYYSQIVNDFQKGDIAEGYSVSREKKESFPLTVTSAQKNPTAFYLCASFRIDSLNTEAFFGQGTRLTVV.

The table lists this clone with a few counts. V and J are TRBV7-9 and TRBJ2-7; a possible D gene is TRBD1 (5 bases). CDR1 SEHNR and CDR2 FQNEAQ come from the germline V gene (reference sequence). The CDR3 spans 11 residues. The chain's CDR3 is CVVGPVYEQYF. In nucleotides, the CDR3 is TGTGTCGTGGGGCCAGTATACGAGCAGTACTTC.